Below, one T cell receptor (beta chain) is given with its context. Its target is unknown. A multiplex PCR was run with 60 Vbeta primers and 13 Jbeta primers. The method was immunoSEQ multiplex PCR; TCRdb's version includes in-frame clones alone and lacks a portion of them. The sample yields about 140,000 clones, about 80% seen once. When sampled, the donors appeared nominally healthy, though they likely had unrecorded immune exposures. The sample belongs to a study of cytomegalovirus exposure and HLA in healthy donors. The wider study: In an early release, HLA-typed donors contributed 80 million to 95 million unique TCR sequences. Most genotyped donors, around 86% of more than 300, had Caucasian-associated genetic ancestry.

Study results and caveats: Later analysis identified several of the most significant clusters that appeared linked to common viral pathogens.

This clonotype was sampled from a female donor in good health and CMV-seronegative. Sequencing was carried out using PBMCs.

The DNA for the CDR3 is TGTGCCAGCAGTCCCGGGACAGCTTATAGCAATCAGCCCCAGCATTTT. Translating it yields CASSPGTAYSNQPQHF. The chain couples TRBV28 to TRBJ1-5; 7 bases map to TRBD1. V lost 5 bases to trimming and J lost 0 bases; unmatched junction nucleotides: 7. Germline V gene data show CDR1 as MDHEN and CDR2 as SYDVKM. CDR3 length: 16 amino acids.